The 11 T cell receptor beta chains below all came from one sample that was sequenced in a study of cytotoxic CD8 clonotypes in ibrutinib-treated CLL. TCRdb keeps only in-frame clones here, not all; method: immunoSEQ multiplex PCR. This repertoire shows 110,000 to 150,000 clones, 76% found once; its top ten account for around 4.9%. Sequencing was performed on PBMCs, taken after 24 months of ibrutinib treatment. These receptors all stem from a human donor with chronic lymphocytic leukemia.

V usage is TRBV28 and J usage is TRBJ1-5; 8 positions agree with TRBD1. The CDR3 contains 13 residues. The germline V gene encodes CDR1 MDHEN and CDR2 SYDVKM. V lost 7 bases and J lost 6; bases outside the gene matches: 5. The chain's CDR3 is CASTRGPGQPQHF. The CDR3 DNA follows: TGTGCCAGCACCAGGGGGCCAGGTCAGCCCCAGCATTTT.

The chain carries TRBV7-9 and TRBJ2-5; D is possibly TRBD1 or TRBD2 (5 bases each). Germline-derived CDR1 and CDR2 are SEHNR and FQNEAQ (reference sequence). V gave up 3 bases and J gave up 5 bases, with 13 bases separating them. The CDR3 covers 14 residues. The CDR3 DNA reads TGTGCCAGCAGCTTTCGGGGCCCGGGGGAGACCCAGTACTTC. It specifies CASSFRGPGETQYF.

Only a few counts were recorded for this clone. The chain joins TRBV6-5 to TRBJ2-5; 14 positions match TRBD2. Per the germline V gene, CDR1 is MNHEY and CDR2 is SVGAGI. This CDR3 is built from 14 residues. V shed 10 bases, J shed 5 bases, and the junction held 6 bases outside the gene matches. DNA of the CDR3: TGTGCCACCGGGACTAGCGGGAGTCGGGAGACCCAGTACTTC. Translation: CATGTSGSRETQYF.

This clone was detected a few times. J is TRBJ1-1 and V is TRBV4-3; TRBD1 is a possible D gene (6 bases). Germline V gene lookup returns CDR1 LGHNA and CDR2 YSLEER. Trimming left V 1 base short and J 2 bases short, with 8 bases between. The CDR3 runs to 14 residues. The chain's CDR3 is CASSQGGGNTEAFF. DNA for the CDR3: TGCGCCAGCAGCCAAGGGGGGGGCAACACTGAAGCTTTCTTT.

V is TRBV5-1 and J is TRBJ1-1, with D perhaps TRBD1 (5 bases). With 1 base removed from V and 2 bases from J, the gap between germline ends came to 12 bases. The CDR3 is made up of 15 amino acids. The germline gives CDR1 SGHRS, CDR2 YFSETQ. The CDR3, as DNA: TGCGCCAGCAGCTTGTGGGGGAACACCAACACTGAAGCTTTCTTT. It specifies CASSLWGNTNTEAFF.

The genes are TRBV9 and TRBJ2-5; D remains ambiguous. The CDR3 covers 14 residues. CDR1 and CDR2 (germline): SGDLS, YYNGEE. Trimming took off 0 bases at V and 4 bases at J, with 10 bases between the two ends. CDR3 coding DNA: TGTGCCAGCAGCGTAGGGCACCTAGGAGAGACCCAGTACTTC. Encoded protein: CASSVGHLGETQYF.

The V gene is TRBV7-3, the J gene TRBJ1-1, with 10 nucleotides matching TRBD1. Germline V gene sequence: CDR1 SGHTA, CDR2 FQGTGA. The J segment lost 3 bases and the V segment lost 5 bases, leaving 3 bases of the junction unmatched. The CDR3 is 14 residues long. The CDR3 reads CASSQGQGDTEAFF. CDR3 DNA: TGTGCCAGCAGCCAAGGACAGGGGGACACTGAAGCTTTCTTT.

V is TRBV5-1 and J is TRBJ1-4, with 8 bases fitting TRBD1. Germline CDR1 SGHRS, CDR2 YFSETQ. V shed 0 bases and J 8 bases; nucleotides not matched to a gene: 6. This CDR3 comprises 15 residues. This CDR3 reads CASSLAGGAGEKLFF. CDR3 bases: TGCGCCAGCAGCTTGGCAGGGGGCGCCGGCGAAAAACTGTTTTTT.

A few counts support this clone. The chain recombines TRBV5-1 with TRBJ2-6; TRBD1 or TRBD2 may be the D gene (6 bases each). The CDR3 totals 15 residues. The germline V gene has CDR1 SGHRS and CDR2 YFSETQ. V gave up 4 bases and J gave up 0 bases, with 8 bases separating them. The CDR3: CASSPGASGANVLTF. CDR3 sequence (DNA): TGCGCCAGCAGCCCGGGGGCCTCTGGGGCCAACGTCCTGACTTTC.

The V and J genes are TRBV11-2 and TRBJ1-2; D unresolved. Trimming cost V 5 bases and J 8 bases, with 15 bases left between them. Germline CDR1 reads SGHAT; CDR2 reads FQNNGV. The CDR3 totals 13 residues. CDR3 nucleotides: TGTGCCAGCAGCCCCTCCGGCCCGGAGGGCTACACCTTC. Protein product: CASSPSGPEGYTF.

The CDR3 reads CSASGRDTIYF. In DNA form, the CDR3 reads TGCAGTGCCTCAGGGCGGGACACCATATATTTT. The rearrangement links TRBV20-1 to TRBJ1-3; tentatively, D is TRBD1 (5 bases). CDR3 length: 11 amino acids. Germline CDR1 and CDR2: DFQATT and SNEGSKA (reference sequence). Trimming pared 6 bases from V and 8 bases from J, leaving 11 bases between.